In this sample, the clone carrying this T cell receptor (beta chain) turned up once. The antigen remains unidentified. The data are from a study of cytomegalovirus exposure and HLA in healthy donors. About the research overall: Later analysis reported that the 110 or so validation repertoires shared the platform of the 650 to 700 first-cohort repertoires. Study results and limitations: Through in vitro validation, three CMV-associated chains were shown to be specific for CMV antigens. Some TCR beta chains (roughly 150 of them) were listed as cytomegalovirus-associated.

TCRdb's copy holds only in-frame clones and misses some; the assay was immunoSEQ multiplex PCR. The sample shows approximately 260,000 clones, approximately 83% of them seen only once. The V end lost 9 bases, the J end lost 8 bases, and 14 bases lay between the germline ends. The CDR3 consists of 12 residues. In germline, CDR1 is MNHEY, CDR2 SMNVEV (reference sequence). The rearrangement uses TRBV27 and TRBJ2-1, with D perhaps matching TRBD2 (8 bases). The sample consisted of PBMCs. The receptor's source is a woman aged 30 to 39 in good health and CMV-seropositive. The CDR3 region is CASGSGTDEQFF. In nucleotides, the CDR3 is TGTGCCAGTGGTAGCGGGACAGATGAGCAGTTCTTC.